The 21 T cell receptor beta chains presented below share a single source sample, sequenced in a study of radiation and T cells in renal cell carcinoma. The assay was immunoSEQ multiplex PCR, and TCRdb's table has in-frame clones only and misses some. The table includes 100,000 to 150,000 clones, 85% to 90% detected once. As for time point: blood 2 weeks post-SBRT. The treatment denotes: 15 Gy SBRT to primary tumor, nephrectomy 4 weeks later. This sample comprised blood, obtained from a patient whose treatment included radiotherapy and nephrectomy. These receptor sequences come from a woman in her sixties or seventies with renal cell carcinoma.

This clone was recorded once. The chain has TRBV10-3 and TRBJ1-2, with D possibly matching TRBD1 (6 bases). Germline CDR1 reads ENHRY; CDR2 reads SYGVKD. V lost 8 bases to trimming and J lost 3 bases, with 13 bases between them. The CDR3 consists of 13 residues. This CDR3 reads CAIPNRDDYGYTF. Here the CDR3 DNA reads TGTGCCATCCCCAACAGGGACGACTATGGCTACACCTTC.

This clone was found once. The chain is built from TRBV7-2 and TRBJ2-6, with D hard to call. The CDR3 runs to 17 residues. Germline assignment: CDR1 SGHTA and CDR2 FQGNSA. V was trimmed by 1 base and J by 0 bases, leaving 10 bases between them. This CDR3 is CASSLVASSSGANVLTF. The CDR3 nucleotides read TGTGCCAGCAGCTTAGTAGCCTCTAGCTCTGGGGCCAACGTCCTGACTTTC. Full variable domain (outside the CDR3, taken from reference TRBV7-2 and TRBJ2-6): GAGVSQSPSNKVTEKGKDVELRCDPISGHTALYWYRQSLGQGLEFLIYFQGNSAPDKSGLPSDRFSAERTGGSVSTLTIQRTQQEDSAVYLCASSLVASSSGANVLTFGAGSRLTVL.

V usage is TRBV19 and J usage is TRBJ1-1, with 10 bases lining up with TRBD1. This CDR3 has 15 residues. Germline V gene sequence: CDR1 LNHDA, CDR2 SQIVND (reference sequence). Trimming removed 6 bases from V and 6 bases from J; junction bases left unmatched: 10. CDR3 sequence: CASRPGQGYFAEAFF. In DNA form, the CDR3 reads TGTGCCAGTAGGCCGGGACAGGGGTATTTCGCTGAAGCTTTCTTT.

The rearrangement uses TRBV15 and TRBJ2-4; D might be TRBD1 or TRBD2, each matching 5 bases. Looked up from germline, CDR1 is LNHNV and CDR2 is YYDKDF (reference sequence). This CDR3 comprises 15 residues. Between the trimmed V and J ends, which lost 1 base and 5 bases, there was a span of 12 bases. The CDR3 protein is CATSRGSVGENIQYF. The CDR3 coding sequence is TGTGCCACCAGCAGAGGTTCAGTGGGGGAAAACATTCAGTACTTC.

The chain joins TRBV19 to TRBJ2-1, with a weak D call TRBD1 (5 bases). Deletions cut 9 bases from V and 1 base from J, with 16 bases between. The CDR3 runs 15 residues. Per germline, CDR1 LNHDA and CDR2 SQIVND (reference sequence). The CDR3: CASADSWGSYNEQFF. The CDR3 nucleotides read TGTGCCAGCGCCGACAGCTGGGGTTCCTACAATGAGCAGTTCTTC.

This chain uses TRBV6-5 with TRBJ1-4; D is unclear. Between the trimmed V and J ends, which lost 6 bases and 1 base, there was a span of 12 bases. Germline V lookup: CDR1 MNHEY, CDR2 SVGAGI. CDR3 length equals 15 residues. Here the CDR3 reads CASSASPLTNEKLFF. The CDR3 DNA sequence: TGTGCCAGCAGCGCGTCCCCCCTAACTAATGAAAAACTGTTTTTT.

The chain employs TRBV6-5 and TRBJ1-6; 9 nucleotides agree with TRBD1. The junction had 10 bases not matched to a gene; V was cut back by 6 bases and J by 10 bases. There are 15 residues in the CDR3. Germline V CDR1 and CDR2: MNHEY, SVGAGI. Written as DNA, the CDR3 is TGTGCCAGCAGCTCCACCGGGACAGGGCCCTCACCCCTCCACTTT. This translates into CASSSTGTGPSPLHF.

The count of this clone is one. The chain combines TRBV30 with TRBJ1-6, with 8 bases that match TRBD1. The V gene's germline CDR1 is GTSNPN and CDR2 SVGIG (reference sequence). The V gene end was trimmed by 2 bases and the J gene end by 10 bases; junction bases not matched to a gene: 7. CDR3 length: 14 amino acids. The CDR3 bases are TGTGCCTGGAGTTATGGGGACAGGCGATCACCCCTCCACTTT. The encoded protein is CAWSYGDRRSPLHF.

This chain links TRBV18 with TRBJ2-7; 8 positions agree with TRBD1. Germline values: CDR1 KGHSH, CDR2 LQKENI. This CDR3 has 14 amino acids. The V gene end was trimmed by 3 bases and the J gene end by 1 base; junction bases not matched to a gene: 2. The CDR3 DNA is TGTGCCAGCTCACCTCGACAGGGGTCCTACGAGCAGTACTTC. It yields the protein CASSPRQGSYEQYF. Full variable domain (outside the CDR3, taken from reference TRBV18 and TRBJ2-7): NAGVMQNPRHLVRRRGQEARLRCSPMKGHSHVYWYRQLPEEGLKFMVYLQKENIIDESGMPKERFSAEFPKEGPSILRIQQVVRGDSAAYFCASSPRQGSYEQYFGPGTRLTVT.

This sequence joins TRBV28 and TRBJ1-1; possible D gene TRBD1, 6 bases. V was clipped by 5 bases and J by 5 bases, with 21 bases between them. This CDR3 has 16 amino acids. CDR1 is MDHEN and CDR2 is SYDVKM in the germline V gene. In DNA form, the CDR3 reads TGTGCCAGCAGTCCAGCCTGGACAGCAAGAGGAACTGAAGCTTTCTTT. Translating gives CASSPAWTARGTEAFF. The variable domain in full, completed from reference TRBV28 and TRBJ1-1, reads DVKVTQSSRYLVKRTGEKVFLECVQDMDHENMFWYRQDPGLGLRLIYFSYDVKMKEKGDIPEGYSVSREKKERFSLILESASTNQTSMYLCASSPAWTARGTEAFFGQGTRLTVV.

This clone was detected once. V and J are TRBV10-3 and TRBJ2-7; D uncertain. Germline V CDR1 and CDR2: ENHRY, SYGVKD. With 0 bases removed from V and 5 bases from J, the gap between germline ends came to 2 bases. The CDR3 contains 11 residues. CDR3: CAISESNEQYF. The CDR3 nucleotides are TGTGCCATCAGTGAGTCGAACGAGCAGTACTTC.

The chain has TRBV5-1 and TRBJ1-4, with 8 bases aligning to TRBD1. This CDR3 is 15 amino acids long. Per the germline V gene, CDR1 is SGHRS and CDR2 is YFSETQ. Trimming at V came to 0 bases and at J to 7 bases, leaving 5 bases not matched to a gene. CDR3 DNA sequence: TGCGCCAGCAGCTTGGAGGGGACAGGTTCTGAAAAACTGTTTTTT. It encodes CASSLEGTGSEKLFF.

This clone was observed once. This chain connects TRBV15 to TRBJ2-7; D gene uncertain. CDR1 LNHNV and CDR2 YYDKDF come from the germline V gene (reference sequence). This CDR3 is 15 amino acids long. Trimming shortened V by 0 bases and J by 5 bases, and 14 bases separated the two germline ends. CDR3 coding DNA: TGTGCCACCAGCAGAGATCATGACCCAGGAAACGAGCAGTACTTC. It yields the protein CATSRDHDPGNEQYF.

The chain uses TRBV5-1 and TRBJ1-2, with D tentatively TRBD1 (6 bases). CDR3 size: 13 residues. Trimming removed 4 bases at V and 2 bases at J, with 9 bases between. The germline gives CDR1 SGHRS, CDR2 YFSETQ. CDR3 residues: CASSPDRNYGYTF. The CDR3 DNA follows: TGCGCCAGCAGCCCGGACAGAAACTATGGCTACACCTTC.

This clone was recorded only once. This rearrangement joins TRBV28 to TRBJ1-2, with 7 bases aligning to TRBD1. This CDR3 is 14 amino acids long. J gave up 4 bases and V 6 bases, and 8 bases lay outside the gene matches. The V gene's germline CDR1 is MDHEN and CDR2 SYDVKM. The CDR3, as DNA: TGTGCCAGCAGGACCCAAGGGGGCCTCTATGGCTACACCTTC. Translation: CASRTQGGLYGYTF.

The CDR3 bases are TGTGCCATCAGTGATAGGACAGCCACCGCGGGGGGCTACACCTTC. Residues: CAISDRTATAGGYTF. The V gene is TRBV10-3, the J gene TRBJ1-2; perhaps TRBD1 as D (6 bases). V lost 3 bases to trimming and J lost 8 bases, with 19 bases between them. CDR1 and CDR2 (germline): ENHRY, SYGVKD. The CDR3 sequence is 15 residues long.

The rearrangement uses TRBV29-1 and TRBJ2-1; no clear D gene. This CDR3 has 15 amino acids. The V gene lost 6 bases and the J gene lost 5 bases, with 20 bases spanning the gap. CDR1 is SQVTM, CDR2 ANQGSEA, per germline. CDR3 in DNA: TGCAGCGTGGCCCGTGCCCAGGCCTTAAACAATGAGCAGTTCTTC. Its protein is CSVARAQALNNEQFF.

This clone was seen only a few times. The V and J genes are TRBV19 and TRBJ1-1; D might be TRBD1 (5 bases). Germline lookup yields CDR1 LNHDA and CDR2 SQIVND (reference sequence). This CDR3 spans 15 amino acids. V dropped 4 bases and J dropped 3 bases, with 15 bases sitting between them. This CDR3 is CASSRAGKSDTEAFF. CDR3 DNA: TGTGCCAGTAGTAGAGCAGGGAAGTCGGACACTGAAGCTTTCTTT.

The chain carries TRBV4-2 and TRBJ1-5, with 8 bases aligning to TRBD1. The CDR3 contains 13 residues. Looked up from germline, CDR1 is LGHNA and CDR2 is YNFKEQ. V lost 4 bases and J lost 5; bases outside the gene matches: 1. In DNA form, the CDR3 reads TGTGCCAGCAGCCTGACAGGGGATCAGCCCCAGCATTTT. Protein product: CASSLTGDQPQHF.

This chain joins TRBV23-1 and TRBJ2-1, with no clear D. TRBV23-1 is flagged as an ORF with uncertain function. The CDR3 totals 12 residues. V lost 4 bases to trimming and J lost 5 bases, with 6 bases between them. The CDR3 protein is CASSPSDNEQFF. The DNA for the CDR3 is TGCGCCAGCAGTCCCTCTGACAATGAGCAGTTCTTC.

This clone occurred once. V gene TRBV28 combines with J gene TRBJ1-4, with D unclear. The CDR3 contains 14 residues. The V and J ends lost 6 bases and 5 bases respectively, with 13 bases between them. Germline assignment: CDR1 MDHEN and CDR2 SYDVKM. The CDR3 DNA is TGTGCCAGCAGCCCGCACGGGCCAAATGAAAAACTGTTTTTT. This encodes CASSPHGPNEKLFF.